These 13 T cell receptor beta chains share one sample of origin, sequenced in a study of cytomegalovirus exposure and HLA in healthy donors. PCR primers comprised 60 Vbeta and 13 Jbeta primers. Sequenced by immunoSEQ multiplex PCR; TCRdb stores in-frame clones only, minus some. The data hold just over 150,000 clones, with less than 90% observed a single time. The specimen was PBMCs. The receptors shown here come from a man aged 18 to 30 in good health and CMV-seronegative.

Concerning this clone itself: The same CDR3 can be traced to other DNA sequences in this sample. The CDR3 spells CASSAGTAHNEQFF. For the CDR3, the DNA is TGTGCCAGCAGCGCCGGGACAGCCCACAATGAGCAGTTCTTC. This chain connects TRBV9 to TRBJ2-1; TRBD1 matches 7 bases. Germline CDR1 and CDR2: SGDLS and YYNGEE. V lost 3 bases, J lost 5 bases, and 5 bases stayed unmatched. The CDR3 covers 14 residues.

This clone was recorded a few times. The CDR3 spells CASSFSGREGEQYF. The CDR3 nucleotides read TGTGCCAGCAGCTTCAGCGGGAGGGAAGGCGAGCAGTACTTC. The genes are TRBV13 and TRBJ2-7, with 10 bases matching TRBD2. The CDR3 has 14 residues. The V segment lost 3 bases and the J segment 6 bases; nucleotides outside the gene matches: 5. The germline CDR1 and CDR2 sequences are PRHDT and FYEKMQ (reference sequence).

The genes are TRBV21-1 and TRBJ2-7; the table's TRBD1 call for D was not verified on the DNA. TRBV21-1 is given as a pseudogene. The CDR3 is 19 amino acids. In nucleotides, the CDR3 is TGTGCCAGCAGCCCCCGGGGGGGACAGGGCGGACCCTTTTCCTACGAGCAGTACTTC. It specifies CASSPRGGQGGPFSYEQYF.

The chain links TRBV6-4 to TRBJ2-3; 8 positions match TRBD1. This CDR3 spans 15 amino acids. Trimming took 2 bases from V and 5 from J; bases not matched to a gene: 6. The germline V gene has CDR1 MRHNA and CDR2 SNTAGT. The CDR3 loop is CASSDRQGLRDTQYF. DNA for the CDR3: TGTGCCAGCAGTGACCGACAGGGGTTAAGAGATACGCAGTATTTT.

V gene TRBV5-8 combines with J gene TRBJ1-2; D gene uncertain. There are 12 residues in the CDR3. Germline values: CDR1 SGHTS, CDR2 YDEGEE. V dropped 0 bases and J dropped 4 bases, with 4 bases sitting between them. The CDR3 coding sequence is TGTGCCAGCAGCTTGGTAGCCTATGGCTACACCTTC. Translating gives CASSLVAYGYTF.

This chain's CDR3 is CASSRDPNEKLFF. The CDR3 coding sequence is TGTGCCAGCAGCCGGGATCCTAATGAAAAACTGTTTTTT. The chain recombines TRBV6-5 with TRBJ1-4; D call uncertain. Per germline, CDR1 MNHEY and CDR2 SVGAGI. Trimming took 6 bases from V and 3 from J, leaving 8 bases between them. The length of the CDR3 is 13 residues.

CDR3 loop: CASSLGGGVPYNEQFF. The CDR3 DNA follows: TGCGCCAGCAGCCTCGGTGGGGGGGTCCCCTACAATGAGCAGTTCTTC. The genes are TRBV4-1 and TRBJ2-1; 7 nucleotides agree with TRBD2. This CDR3 region has 16 residues. The V segment lost 4 bases and the J segment 2 bases; nucleotides outside the gene matches: 8. Per the germline V gene, CDR1 is MGHRA and CDR2 is YSYEKL.

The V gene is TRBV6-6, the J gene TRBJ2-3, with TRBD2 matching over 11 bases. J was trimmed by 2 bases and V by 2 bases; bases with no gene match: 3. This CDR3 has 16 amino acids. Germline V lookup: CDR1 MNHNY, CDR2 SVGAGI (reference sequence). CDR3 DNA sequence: TGTGCCAGCAGTTACCCGGGACTAGCGGTCACAGATACGCAGTATTTT. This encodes CASSYPGLAVTDTQYF.

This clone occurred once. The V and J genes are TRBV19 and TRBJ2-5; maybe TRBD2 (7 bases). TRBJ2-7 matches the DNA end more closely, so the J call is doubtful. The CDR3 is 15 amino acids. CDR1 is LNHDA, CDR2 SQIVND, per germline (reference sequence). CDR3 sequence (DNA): TGTGCCAGTAGTATAGAGGGAGGGGGGACCTACGAGCAGTACTTC. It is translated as CASSIEGGGTYEQYF.

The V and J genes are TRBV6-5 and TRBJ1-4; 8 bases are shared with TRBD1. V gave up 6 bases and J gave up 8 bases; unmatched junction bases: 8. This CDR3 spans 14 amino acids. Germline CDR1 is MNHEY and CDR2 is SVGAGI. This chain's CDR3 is CASSDRGGGEKLFF. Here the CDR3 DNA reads TGTGCCAGCAGCGACAGGGGAGGTGGCGAAAAACTGTTTTTT.

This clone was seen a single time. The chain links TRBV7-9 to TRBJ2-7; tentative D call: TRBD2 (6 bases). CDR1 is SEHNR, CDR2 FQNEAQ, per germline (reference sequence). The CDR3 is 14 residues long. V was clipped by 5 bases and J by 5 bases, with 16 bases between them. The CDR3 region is CASSPLGTGDEQYF. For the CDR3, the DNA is TGTGCCAGCAGCCCTCTGGGCACGGGAGACGAGCAGTACTTC.

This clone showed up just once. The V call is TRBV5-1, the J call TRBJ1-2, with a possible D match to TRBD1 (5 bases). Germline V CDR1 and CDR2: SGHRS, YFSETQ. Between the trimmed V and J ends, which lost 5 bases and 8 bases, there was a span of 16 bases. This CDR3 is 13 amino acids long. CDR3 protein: CASRRDGGGGYTF. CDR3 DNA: TGCGCCAGCAGAAGGGACGGCGGGGGGGGCTACACCTTC.

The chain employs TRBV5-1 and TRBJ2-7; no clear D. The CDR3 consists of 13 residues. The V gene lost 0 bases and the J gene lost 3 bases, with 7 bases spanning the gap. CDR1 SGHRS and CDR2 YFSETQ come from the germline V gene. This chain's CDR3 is CASSLETNYEQYF. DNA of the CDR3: TGCGCCAGCAGCTTGGAGACAAACTACGAGCAGTACTTC.